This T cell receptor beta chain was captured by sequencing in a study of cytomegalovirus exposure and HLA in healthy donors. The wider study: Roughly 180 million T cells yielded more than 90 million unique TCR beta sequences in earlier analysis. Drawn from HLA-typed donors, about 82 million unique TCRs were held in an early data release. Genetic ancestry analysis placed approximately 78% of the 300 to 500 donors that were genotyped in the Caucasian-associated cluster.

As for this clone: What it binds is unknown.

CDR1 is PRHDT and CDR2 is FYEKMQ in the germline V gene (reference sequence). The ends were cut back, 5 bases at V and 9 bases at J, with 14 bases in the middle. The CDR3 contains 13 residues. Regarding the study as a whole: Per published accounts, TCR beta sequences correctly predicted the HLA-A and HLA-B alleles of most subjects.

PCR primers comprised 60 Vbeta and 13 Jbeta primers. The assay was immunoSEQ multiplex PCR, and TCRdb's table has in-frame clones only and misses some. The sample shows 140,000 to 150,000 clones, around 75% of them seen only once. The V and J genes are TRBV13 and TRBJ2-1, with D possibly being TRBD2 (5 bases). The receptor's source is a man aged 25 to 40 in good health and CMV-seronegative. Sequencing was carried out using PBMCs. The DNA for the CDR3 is TGTGCCAGCAGCCTCCGGGGTAGCCCTGAGCAGTTCTTC. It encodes CASSLRGSPEQFF. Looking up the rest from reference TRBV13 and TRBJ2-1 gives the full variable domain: AAGVIQSPRHLIKEKRETATLKCYPIPRHDTVYWYQQGPGQDPQFLISFYEKMQSDKGSIPDRFSAQQFSDYHSELNMSSLELGDSALYFCASSLRGSPEQFFGPGTRLTVL.